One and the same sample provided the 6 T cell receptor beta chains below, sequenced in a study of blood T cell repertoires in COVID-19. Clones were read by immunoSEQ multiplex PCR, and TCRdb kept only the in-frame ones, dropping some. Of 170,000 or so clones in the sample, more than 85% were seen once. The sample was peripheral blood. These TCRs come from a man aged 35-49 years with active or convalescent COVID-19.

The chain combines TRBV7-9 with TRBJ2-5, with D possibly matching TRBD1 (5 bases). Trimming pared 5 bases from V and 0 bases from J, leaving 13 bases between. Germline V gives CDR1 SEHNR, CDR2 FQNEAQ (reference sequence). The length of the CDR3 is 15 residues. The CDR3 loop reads CASSPWGRHQETQYF. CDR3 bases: TGTGCCAGCAGCCCCTGGGGCAGGCACCAAGAGACCCAGTACTTC.

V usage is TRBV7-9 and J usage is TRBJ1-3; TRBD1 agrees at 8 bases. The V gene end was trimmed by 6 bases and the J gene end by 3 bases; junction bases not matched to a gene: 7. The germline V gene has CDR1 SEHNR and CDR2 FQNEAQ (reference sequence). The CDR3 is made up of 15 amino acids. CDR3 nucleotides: TGTGCCAGCAGATCCGGGACAGGCTTTGGAAACACCATATATTTT. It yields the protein CASRSGTGFGNTIYF.

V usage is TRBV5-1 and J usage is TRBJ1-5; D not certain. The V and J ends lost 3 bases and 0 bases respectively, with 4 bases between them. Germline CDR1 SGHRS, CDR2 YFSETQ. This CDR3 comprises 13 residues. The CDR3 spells CASSYSSNQPQHF. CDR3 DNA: TGCGCCAGCAGCTACAGTAGCAATCAGCCCCAGCATTTT.

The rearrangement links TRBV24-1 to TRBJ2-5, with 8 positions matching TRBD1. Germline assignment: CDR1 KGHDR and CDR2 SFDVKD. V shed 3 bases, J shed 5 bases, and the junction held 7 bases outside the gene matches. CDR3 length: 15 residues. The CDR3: CATSDAGQAVETQYF. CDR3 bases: TGTGCCACCAGTGATGCGGGACAGGCGGTTGAGACCCAGTACTTC.

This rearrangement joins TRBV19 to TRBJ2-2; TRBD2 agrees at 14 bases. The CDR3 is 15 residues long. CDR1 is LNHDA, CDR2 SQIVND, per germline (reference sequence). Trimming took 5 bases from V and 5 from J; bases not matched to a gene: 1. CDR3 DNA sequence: TGTGCCAGTAGTGGACTAGCGGGGGGAACCGGGGAGCTGTTTTTT. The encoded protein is CASSGLAGGTGELFF.

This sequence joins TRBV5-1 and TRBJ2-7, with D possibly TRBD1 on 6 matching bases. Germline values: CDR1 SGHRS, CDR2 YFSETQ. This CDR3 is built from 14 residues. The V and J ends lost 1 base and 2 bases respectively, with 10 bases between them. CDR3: CASSLTGSTYEQYF. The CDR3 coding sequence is TGCGCCAGCAGCTTGACAGGGTCTACCTACGAGCAGTACTTC.